Listed below are T cell receptor beta chains from one sample, sequenced in a study of CD8+ T cells in alopecia areata. The repertoire was sequenced with immunoSEQ multiplex PCR; TCRdb's copy has only in-frame clones and lacks some. Found here are more than 95,000 clones, around 45% of them singletons; the top ten hold approximately 1.4%. Sequencing input: CD4+ T cells sorted from blood. All receptors derive from a human donor with alopecia areata. Both conserved end residues are part of each CDR3. The D gene is left open where the match is weak. Size tells how often a clone was seen (once, few, many) or the class of an expanded clone, and some rows leave it out.

clone size: NA; J gene: TRBJ2-2; V gene: TRBV7-3; D gene: NA; CDR3 DNA: TGTGCCAGCAGCTTAAACCAGGGTAGCACCGGGGAGCTGTTTTTT; CDR3 protein: CASSLNQGSTGELFF
clone size: NA; J gene: TRBJ1-1; V gene: TRBV2; D gene: NA; CDR3 DNA: TGTGCCAGCAGCCCACAGGGCGTGAACACTGAAGCTTTCTTT; CDR3 protein: CASSPQGVNTEAFF
clone size: NA; J gene: TRBJ1-3; V gene: TRBV6-5; D gene: NA; CDR3 DNA: TGTGCCAGCAGTTACGGCTCTGGAAACACCATATATTTT; CDR3 protein: CASSYGSGNTIYF
clone size: NA; J gene: TRBJ1-2; V gene: TRBV30; D gene: NA; CDR3 DNA: TGTGCCTGGAGGCACGGGGAGATCTTAAGGGATGGCTACACCTTC; CDR3 protein: CAWRHGEILRDGYTF
clone size: once; J gene: TRBJ2-1; V gene: TRBV5-4; D gene: NA; CDR3 DNA: TGTGCCAGCACGGGTAGGGGGGGCTCGAGCTCCTACAATGAGCAGTTCTTC; CDR3 protein: CASTGRGGSSSYNEQFF
clone size: NA; J gene: TRBJ2-1; V gene: TRBV9; D gene: TRBD1; CDR3 DNA: TGTGCCAGCAGCTCGGGACAGCCGCTCTACAATGAGCAGTTCTTC; CDR3 protein: CASSSGQPLYNEQFF
clone size: NA; J gene: TRBJ2-2; V gene: TRBV6-5; D gene: NA; CDR3 DNA: TGTGCCAGCAGTAAGACTATTACCGGGGAGCTGTTTTTT; CDR3 protein: CASSKTITGELFF
clone size: few; J gene: TRBJ2-7; V gene: TRBV5-6; D gene: NA; CDR3 DNA: TGTGCCAGCAGCGGGGAAAGGGGGACCTACGAGCAGTACTTC; CDR3 protein: CASSGERGTYEQYF
clone size: NA; J gene: TRBJ1-5; V gene: TRBV5-1; D gene: NA; CDR3 DNA: TGCGCCAGCAGCTTCAACGGGGATCAGCCCCAGCATTTT; CDR3 protein: CASSFNGDQPQHF
clone size: NA; J gene: TRBJ2-3; V gene: TRBV29-1; D gene: NA; CDR3 DNA: TGCAGCGTTTTCAGGCGGACTAGCACAGATACGCAGTATTTT; CDR3 protein: CSVFRRTSTDTQYF
clone size: NA; J gene: TRBJ2-7; V gene: TRBV28; D gene: NA; CDR3 DNA: TGTGCCAGCAGTTTTTTGGGGTACGAGCAGTACTTC; CDR3 protein: CASSFLGYEQYF
clone size: NA; J gene: TRBJ1-1; V gene: TRBV11-2; D gene: NA; CDR3 DNA: TGTGCCAGTCATGATCGTTGGGGCACTGAAGCTTTCTTT; CDR3 protein: CASHDRWGTEAFF
clone size: few; J gene: TRBJ2-3; V gene: TRBV7-2; D gene: NA; CDR3 DNA: TGTGCCAGCAGCTTAAGGGCTAGCACAGATACGCAGTATTTT; CDR3 protein: CASSLRASTDTQYF
clone size: NA; J gene: TRBJ1-1; V gene: TRBV29-1; D gene: NA; CDR3 DNA: TGCAGCGTTGAAAAGAGGGTCTCAACCCCTGAAGCTTTCTTT; CDR3 protein: CSVEKRVSTPEAFF
clone size: few; J gene: TRBJ2-3; V gene: TRBV7-9; D gene: NA; CDR3 DNA: TGTGCCAGCAGCTTAGGACAGGGAGGAAGAGATACGCAGTATTTT; CDR3 protein: CASSLGQGGRDTQYF
clone size: NA; J gene: TRBJ2-7; V gene: TRBV5-6; D gene: TRBD1; CDR3 DNA: TGTGCCAGCAGCCGCCGCACAGGGGCCTACGAGCAGTACTTC; CDR3 protein: CASSRRTGAYEQYF
clone size: NA; J gene: TRBJ2-3; V gene: TRBV28; D gene: NA; CDR3 DNA: TGTGCCAGCAGTGCGGCGGGCGGCGGCACCCAAGATACGCAGTATTTT; CDR3 protein: CASSAAGGGTQDTQYF
clone size: NA; J gene: TRBJ2-3; V gene: TRBV7-3; D gene: TRBD1; CDR3 DNA: TGTGCCAGCAGCTTAAGGACAGGTCGAACAGATACGCAGTATTTT; CDR3 protein: CASSLRTGRTDTQYF
clone size: few; J gene: TRBJ2-3; V gene: TRBV5-4; D gene: NA; CDR3 DNA: TGTGCCAGCAGCTTGGAAAGGTGGGATACGCAGTATTTT; CDR3 protein: CASSLERWDTQYF
clone size: NA; J gene: TRBJ2-7; V gene: TRBV28; D gene: NA; CDR3 DNA: TGTGCCAGCAGTTTACGGGGGAACGAGCAGTACTTC; CDR3 protein: CASSLRGNEQYF
clone size: few; J gene: TRBJ2-2; V gene: TRBV29-1; D gene: NA; CDR3 DNA: TGCAGCGTTGAAGATGGGGGTCGGGGGGAGCTGTTTTTT; CDR3 protein: CSVEDGGRGELFF
clone size: NA; J gene: TRBJ1-1; V gene: TRBV5-1; D gene: NA; CDR3 DNA: TGCGCCAGCAGTCGAAGCGGGCGACCGGGCGGTGAAGCTTTCTTT; CDR3 protein: CASSRSGRPGGEAFF
clone size: NA; J gene: TRBJ2-5; V gene: TRBV7-2; D gene: TRBD1; CDR3 DNA: TGTGCCAGCAGCGTACAGGGGGGACAAGAGACCCAGTACTTC; CDR3 protein: CASSVQGGQETQYF
clone size: few; J gene: TRBJ1-6; V gene: TRBV30; D gene: NA; CDR3 DNA: TGTGCCTGGAGTGCAGGACAGCTACTAAATTCACCCCTCCACTTT; CDR3 protein: CAWSAGQLLNSPLHF
clone size: few; J gene: TRBJ2-5; V gene: TRBV5-1; D gene: NA; CDR3 DNA: TGCGCCAGCAGCACCGCCGGATTCCAAGAGACCCAGTACTTC; CDR3 protein: CASSTAGFQETQYF
clone size: NA; J gene: TRBJ1-1; V gene: TRBV4-1; D gene: NA; CDR3 DNA: TGCGCCAGCAGCCAAACAACCCCCAGGGCGGTGAACACTGAAGCTTTCTTT; CDR3 protein: CASSQTTPRAVNTEAFF
clone size: few; J gene: TRBJ2-1; V gene: TRBV7-2; D gene: TRBD2; CDR3 DNA: TGTGCCAGCAGCTTAGTACTAGCGGGAGGGTGGGAGCAGTTCTTC; CDR3 protein: CASSLVLAGGWEQFF
clone size: few; J gene: TRBJ1-1; V gene: TRBV7-2; D gene: NA; CDR3 DNA: TGTGCCAGCAGCTTAGAAGCCGTGGGCAGTACGACTGAAGCTTTCTTT; CDR3 protein: CASSLEAVGSTTEAFF
clone size: NA; J gene: TRBJ2-7; V gene: TRBV4-3; D gene: NA; CDR3 DNA: TGCGCCAGCAGCCAAGTCCACCGCGGTACCTACGAGCAGTACTTC; CDR3 protein: CASSQVHRGTYEQYF
clone size: few; J gene: TRBJ1-2; V gene: TRBV28; D gene: NA; CDR3 DNA: TGTGCCAGCAGTTTGAACAGGGTCTATGGCTACACCTTC; CDR3 protein: CASSLNRVYGYTF
clone size: NA; J gene: TRBJ2-7; V gene: TRBV25-1; D gene: TRBD1; CDR3 DNA: TGTGCCACCACTACAACCTCGACAGGGACCTACGAGCAGTACTTC; CDR3 protein: CATTTTSTGTYEQYF
clone size: NA; J gene: TRBJ1-3; V gene: TRBV30; D gene: NA; CDR3 DNA: TGTGCCTGGAGTGGGGTGCCCTCGGGAAACACCATATATTTT; CDR3 protein: CAWSGVPSGNTIYF
clone size: NA; J gene: TRBJ1-3; V gene: TRBV7-2; D gene: NA; CDR3 DNA: TGTGCCAGCAGCTTAGACGGGAACTCTGGAAACACCATATATTTT; CDR3 protein: CASSLDGNSGNTIYF
clone size: NA; J gene: TRBJ1-4; V gene: TRBV4-1; D gene: TRBD1; CDR3 DNA: TGCGCCAGCAGCCAACGAAGCGACAGGGAGCAGGAAAAACTGTTTTTT; CDR3 protein: CASSQRSDREQEKLFF
clone size: NA; J gene: TRBJ2-4; V gene: TRBV28; D gene: NA; CDR3 DNA: TGTGCCAGCAGTTTATCAGGACAGGCCAAAAACATTCAGTACTTC; CDR3 protein: CASSLSGQAKNIQYF
clone size: few; J gene: TRBJ2-7; V gene: TRBV4-2; D gene: NA; CDR3 DNA: TGTGCCAGCAGCCATAGCTACGAGCAGTACTTC; CDR3 protein: CASSHSYEQYF
clone size: many; J gene: TRBJ1-4; V gene: TRBV7-2; D gene: NA; CDR3 DNA: TGTGCCAGCAGCTTAGGAGGGGAAAAACTGTTTTTT; CDR3 protein: CASSLGGEKLFF
clone size: NA; J gene: TRBJ2-3; V gene: TRBV30; D gene: TRBD2; CDR3 DNA: TGTGCCTGGAGCATAGCGGGAAGCACAGATACGCAGTATTTT; CDR3 protein: CAWSIAGSTDTQYF
clone size: NA; J gene: TRBJ2-3; V gene: TRBV28; D gene: NA; CDR3 DNA: TGTGCCAGCAGTCCACCGGGACCCACAGATACGCAGTATTTT; CDR3 protein: CASSPPGPTDTQYF
clone size: NA; J gene: TRBJ2-2; V gene: TRBV4-2; D gene: NA; CDR3 DNA: TGTGCCAGCAGCCGGGGGAACACCGGGGAGCTGTTTTTT; CDR3 protein: CASSRGNTGELFF
clone size: few; J gene: TRBJ2-6; V gene: TRBV5-6; D gene: NA; CDR3 DNA: TGTGCCAGCACCATTTGGGAGGCTCCCAACGTCCTGACTTTC; CDR3 protein: CASTIWEAPNVLTF
clone size: NA; J gene: TRBJ1-2; V gene: TRBV29-1; D gene: TRBD1; CDR3 DNA: TGCAGCGTCTACAGGGGAATTAACTATGGCTACACCTTC; CDR3 protein: CSVYRGINYGYTF
clone size: NA; J gene: TRBJ2-4; V gene: TRBV6-5; D gene: TRBD1; CDR3 DNA: TGTGCCAGCAGTGACCGGGACAGGCGCGGCATTCAGTACTTC; CDR3 protein: CASSDRDRRGIQYF
clone size: NA; J gene: TRBJ2-7; V gene: TRBV20-1; D gene: NA; CDR3 DNA: TGCAGTGCTACAACAGGGGAGGTGCAGTACTTC; CDR3 protein: CSATTGEVQYF
clone size: NA; J gene: TRBJ2-6; V gene: TRBV5-1; D gene: NA; CDR3 DNA: TGCGCCAGCAGCTCCCAGGGTTCTGGGGCCAACGTCCTGACTTTC; CDR3 protein: CASSSQGSGANVLTF
clone size: few; J gene: TRBJ1-3; V gene: TRBV4-1; D gene: NA; CDR3 DNA: TGCGCCAGCAGCCATCCCCTGGACACCATATATTTT; CDR3 protein: CASSHPLDTIYF
clone size: NA; J gene: TRBJ2-6; V gene: TRBV19; D gene: NA; CDR3 DNA: TGTGCCAGTACTAAAAGTCGCTCTGGGGCCAACGTCCTGACTTTC; CDR3 protein: CASTKSRSGANVLTF
clone size: NA; J gene: TRBJ1-5; V gene: TRBV9; D gene: NA; CDR3 DNA: TGTGCCAGCAGCGTAGGTCGGGATCAGCCCCAGCATTTT; CDR3 protein: CASSVGRDQPQHF
clone size: NA; J gene: TRBJ2-1; V gene: TRBV7-8; D gene: NA; CDR3 DNA: TGTGCCAGCAGCCCGAATCTGGGATTCGAGCAGTTCTTC; CDR3 protein: CASSPNLGFEQFF
clone size: few; J gene: TRBJ2-3; V gene: TRBV19; D gene: NA; CDR3 DNA: TGTGCCAGTAGTATAGATCGGCCAGATACGCAGTATTTT; CDR3 protein: CASSIDRPDTQYF
clone size: NA; J gene: TRBJ1-6; V gene: TRBV27; D gene: NA; CDR3 DNA: TGTGCCAGCAGTTTAAATCCAGGGTATAATTCACCCCTCCACTTT; CDR3 protein: CASSLNPGYNSPLHF